This entry features one TCR beta chain sequence. These data originate in a study of blood T cell repertoires in COVID-19. Recruitment covered about two dozen US areas and drew participants whose ages spanned roughly 18 to 100 years. Libraries were prepared by immunoSEQ multiplex PCR; TCRdb keeps only in-frame clonotypes and omits some of them. The sample consists of 150,000 to 250,000 clones, around 90% of them appearing once. J lost 2 bases, V lost 3 bases, and 8 bases had no gene match. The CDR3 consists of 18 residues. Germline loops: CDR1 SGHVS, CDR2 FQNEAQ. Sequenced input: PBMCs or T cells enriched from blood (not recorded which). The V gene is TRBV7-8, the J gene TRBJ2-1, with 12 bases identical to TRBD2. The TCR comes from a woman in her 30s who had recovered from COVID-19. In DNA, the CDR3 is TGTGCCAGCAGCTTTGGTACTAGCGGGGGGCCTCCCTACAATGAGCAGTTCTTC. Its protein product is CASSFGTSGGPPYNEQFF.